The 10 T cell receptor beta chains below were found in one sample sequenced in a study of shared clonotypes between healthy human individuals. Using immunoSEQ multiplex PCR, the repertoire was profiled, and TCRdb retains in-frame clones only, with some absent. The table has about 2 million clones, approximately 95% seen once. Sequencing was performed on naive CD4+ T cells sorted from blood. The subset denotes: CD45RA+ positively selected. These receptors came from a man between 18 and 29 years old in good health.

The chain uses TRBV28 and TRBJ1-3; D gene unclear. The CDR3 loop spans 14 amino acids. Germline V lookup: CDR1 MDHEN, CDR2 SYDVKM. The V end was cut by 5 bases, the J end by 6 bases, with 14 bases between. CDR3 sequence (DNA): TGTGCCAGCAGTACCGGGCAGTTCTTAAACACCATATATTTT. Amino acid sequence: CASSTGQFLNTIYF.

The genes are TRBV18 and TRBJ2-7, with D hard to call. V was clipped by 2 bases and J by 2 bases, with 10 bases between them. The V gene's germline CDR1 is KGHSH and CDR2 LQKENI. This CDR3 has 14 residues. The CDR3 loop is CASSPNPATYEQYF. CDR3 in DNA: TGTGCCAGCTCACCAAATCCAGCGACCTACGAGCAGTACTTC.

CDR3 residues: CSAWGGETQYF. CDR3 nucleotide sequence: TGCAGTGCTTGGGGCGGGGAGACCCAGTACTTC. The chain has TRBV20-1 and TRBJ2-5; either TRBD1 or TRBD2 may fit D (5 bases each). The CDR3 loop spans 11 amino acids. The V end was cut by 5 bases, the J end by 5 bases, with 9 bases between. Germline CDR1 DFQATT, CDR2 SNEGSKA (reference sequence).

The V and J genes are TRBV18 and TRBJ1-3, with unresolved D. The germline V gene encodes CDR1 KGHSH and CDR2 LQKENI. CDR3 length equals 14 residues. Trimming pared 2 bases from V and 4 bases from J, leaving 9 bases between. CDR3 sequence reads: CASSPGVAGNTIYF. The CDR3 DNA reads TGTGCCAGCTCACCAGGGGTGGCCGGAAACACCATATATTTT.

This clone was seen a single time. The chain joins TRBV11-1 to TRBJ1-1; D might be TRBD1 (5 bases). In germline, CDR1 is SGHAT, CDR2 FQDESV (reference sequence). This CDR3 has 14 amino acids. Trimming removed 2 bases from V and 0 bases from J, with 7 bases in between. CDR3 coding DNA: TGTGCCAGCAGCTTATTAGGGGTGAACACTGAAGCTTTCTTT. It encodes CASSLLGVNTEAFF.

To note about this clone: Additional DNA sequences in this sample encode the identical CDR3. The chain carries TRBV10-3 and TRBJ2-7; D not certain. From germline, CDR1 is ENHRY and CDR2 SYGVKD. The V and J ends lost 0 bases and 5 bases respectively, with 8 bases between them. CDR3 size: 13 residues. CDR3 amino acids: CAISESTGHEQYF. The CDR3 region has the DNA TGTGCCATCAGTGAGTCGACTGGCCACGAGCAGTACTTC.

V gene TRBV5-1 combines with J gene TRBJ2-3; 7 nucleotides match TRBD1. Germline values: CDR1 SGHRS, CDR2 YFSETQ. With V trimmed by 1 base and J by 2 bases, 7 bases remained unmatched. CDR3 length: 16 amino acids. The CDR3 is CASSLWGQKHTDTQYF. The DNA for the CDR3 is TGCGCCAGCAGCTTGTGGGGACAGAAGCACACAGATACGCAGTATTTT. Using reference TRBV5-1 and TRBJ2-3 for the parts outside the CDR3, the full variable domain is KAGVTQTPRYLIKTRGQQVTLSCSPISGHRSVSWYQQTPGQGLQFLFEYFSETQRNKGNFPGRFSGRQFSNSRSEMNVSTLELGDSALYLCASSLWGQKHTDTQYFGPGTRLTVL.

V and J are TRBV7-9 and TRBJ2-1; D may be TRBD2 (6 bases). V lost 4 bases, J lost 3 bases, and 10 bases lay in between. The CDR3 extends over 14 amino acids. The germline V gene has CDR1 SEHNR and CDR2 FQNEAQ (reference sequence). This CDR3 is CASSYGTDYNEQFF. The CDR3 region has the DNA TGTGCCAGCAGCTACGGGACTGACTACAATGAGCAGTTCTTC.

The chain employs TRBV9 and TRBJ1-1; D is unclear. V lost 3 bases, J lost 6 bases, and 12 bases lay in between. The CDR3 loop spans 13 amino acids. CDR1 and CDR2 (germline): SGDLS, YYNGEE. The CDR3 loop reads CASSAETEAEAFF. Here the CDR3 DNA reads TGTGCCAGCAGCGCAGAAACGGAGGCTGAAGCTTTCTTT.

The chain has TRBV6-6 and TRBJ1-1; no clear D gene. CDR1 is MNHNY and CDR2 is SVGAGI in the germline V gene (reference sequence). The ends were cut back, 4 bases at V and 0 bases at J, with 9 bases in the middle. The CDR3 runs 14 residues. CDR3 loop: CASSWEVMNTEAFF. CDR3 DNA: TGTGCCAGCAGTTGGGAGGTAATGAACACTGAAGCTTTCTTT.